This T cell receptor (beta chain) was found in a study of monozygotic twins with cystic fibrosis. Turning to the study itself: Three micrograms of fragmented DNA underwent approximately 15 PCR cycles for library preparation. General observations from the study: Monozygotic CF twin pairs shared significantly more nucleotide-identical clonotypes than unrelated CF individuals did. Low clonality (median around 0.0095) suggested a mostly naive repertoire. Age, concordance and disease severity did not associate with shared CDR3 numbers.

Profiled with immunoSEQ multiplex PCR; TCRdb holds only in-frame clones, not every one. Counted here are roughly 20,000 clones, roughly nine tenths occurring once; the ten biggest clones make up roughly 1.5%. The CDR3 consists of 14 residues. Trimming cost V 1 base and J 5 bases, with 11 bases left between them. The germline CDR1 and CDR2 sequences are SEHNR and FQNEAQ (reference sequence). On this clone: Antigen specificity is unknown.

Sample: blood. This clonotype originated in a girl aged 2 to 10 with cystic fibrosis. The rearrangement links TRBV7-9 to TRBJ1-1, with D tentatively TRBD1 (5 bases). The CDR3 region has the DNA TGTGCCAGCAGCTTAGAAACAGGACGTACTGAAGCTTTCTTT. It encodes CASSLETGRTEAFF.